This TCR beta chain is drawn from a study of T-cell reconstitution after alpha-beta-depleted transplantation in children. The TCRbeta library incorporated unique molecular identifiers. TCRdb re-derived calls from the PCR reads in MiXCR, one entry per CDR3 protein. The data contain around 370,000 distinct CDR3 sequences, approximately 10% of them singletons. The CDR3 is made up of 16 amino acids. V gave up 2 bases and J gave up 6 bases, with 16 bases separating them. Per the germline V gene, CDR1 is KGHDR and CDR2 is SFDVKD. This clonotype has at least ten counts. The chain joins TRBV24-1 to TRBJ2-1, with D possibly matching TRBD1 (6 bases). This material consisted of PBMCs from the stem cell graft donor, taken from the stem cell graft. This TCR was sampled from a human donor who donated a stem cell graft to a child with acute lymphoblastic leukemia. CDR3 nucleotide sequence: TGTGCCACCAGTGATTCGCGACTACAGGGTAGCAATGAGCAGTTCTTC. It translates to CATSDSRLQGSNEQFF.